This TCR beta chain stems from a study of response to subunit inactivated influenza vaccine. This clonotype was recorded a few times. Its antigen is not identified. In TCRdb, the RT-PCR reads were re-called with MiXCR into one record per CDR3 protein. This table has 300,000 to 350,000 distinct CDR3 sequences, 20% to 25% appearing once. Trimming at V came to 2 bases and at J to 4 bases, leaving 3 bases not matched to a gene. The CDR3 extends over 15 amino acids. Per the germline V gene, CDR1 is MNHEY and CDR2 is SVGAGI. General study points: The authors proposed limited new T cell recruitment per seasonal influenza vaccination.

The chain recombines TRBV6-5 with TRBJ2-3, with 10 bases identical to TRBD1. Sequencing used PBMCs from blood, obtained roughly 20 months after vaccination. The receptor was derived from a man aged 50 to 69 who received an inactivated influenza vaccine. CDR3 bases: TGTGCCAGCAGTTACCGGGACAGGGGCGCAGATACGCAGTATTTT. Its translation is CASSYRDRGADTQYF.